This T cell receptor (beta chain) is drawn from a study of CD8 T cells in ankylosing spondylitis. Regarding the study as a whole: From matched ankylosing spondylitis synovial fluid, disease-linked clones were reportedly recovered at significantly enriched levels. Peripheral blood held disease-linked clones only at relatively low frequency, and these were CD8+. Reactive arthritis synovial fluid and blood were previously reported to contain some motif variants.

Using its own MiXCR run on the 5' RACE reads, TCRdb lists one record per CDR3 protein. The sample holds about 240,000 distinct CDR3 sequences, 24% seen once. Germline V gene sequence: CDR1 DFQATT, CDR2 SNEGSKA (reference sequence). Trimming removed 5 bases from V and 4 bases from J; junction bases left unmatched: 10. CDR3 length equals 15 residues. On this clonotype itself: The antigen is unknown.

The specimen was blood, either unsorted or a sorted T cell fraction (not recorded which). This sequence was found in a male donor with ankylosing spondylitis or in good health (not recorded which). V usage is TRBV20-1 and J usage is TRBJ2-1, with 8 bases matching TRBD2. CDR3 sequence (DNA): TGCAGTGCTGGACTGGGCGGGGGGATTTACAATGAGCAGTTCTTC. As protein: CSAGLGGGIYNEQFF.